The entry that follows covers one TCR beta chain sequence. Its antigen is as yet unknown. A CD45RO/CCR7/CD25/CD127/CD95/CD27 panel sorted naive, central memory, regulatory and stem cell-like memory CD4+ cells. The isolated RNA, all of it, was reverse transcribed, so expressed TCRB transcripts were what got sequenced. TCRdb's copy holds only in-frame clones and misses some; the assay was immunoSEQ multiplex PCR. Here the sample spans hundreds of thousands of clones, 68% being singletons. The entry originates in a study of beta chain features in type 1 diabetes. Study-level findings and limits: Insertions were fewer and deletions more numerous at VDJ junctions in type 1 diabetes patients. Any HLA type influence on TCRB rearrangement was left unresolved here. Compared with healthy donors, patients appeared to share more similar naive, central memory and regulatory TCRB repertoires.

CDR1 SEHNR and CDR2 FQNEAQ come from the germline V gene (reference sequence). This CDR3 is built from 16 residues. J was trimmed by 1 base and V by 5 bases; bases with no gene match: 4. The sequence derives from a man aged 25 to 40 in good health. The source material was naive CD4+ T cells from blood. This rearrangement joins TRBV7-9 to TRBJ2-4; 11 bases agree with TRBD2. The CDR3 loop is CASSPRTSGAKNIQYF. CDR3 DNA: TGTGCCAGCAGCCCCCGGACTAGCGGGGCCAAAAACATTCAGTACTTC.